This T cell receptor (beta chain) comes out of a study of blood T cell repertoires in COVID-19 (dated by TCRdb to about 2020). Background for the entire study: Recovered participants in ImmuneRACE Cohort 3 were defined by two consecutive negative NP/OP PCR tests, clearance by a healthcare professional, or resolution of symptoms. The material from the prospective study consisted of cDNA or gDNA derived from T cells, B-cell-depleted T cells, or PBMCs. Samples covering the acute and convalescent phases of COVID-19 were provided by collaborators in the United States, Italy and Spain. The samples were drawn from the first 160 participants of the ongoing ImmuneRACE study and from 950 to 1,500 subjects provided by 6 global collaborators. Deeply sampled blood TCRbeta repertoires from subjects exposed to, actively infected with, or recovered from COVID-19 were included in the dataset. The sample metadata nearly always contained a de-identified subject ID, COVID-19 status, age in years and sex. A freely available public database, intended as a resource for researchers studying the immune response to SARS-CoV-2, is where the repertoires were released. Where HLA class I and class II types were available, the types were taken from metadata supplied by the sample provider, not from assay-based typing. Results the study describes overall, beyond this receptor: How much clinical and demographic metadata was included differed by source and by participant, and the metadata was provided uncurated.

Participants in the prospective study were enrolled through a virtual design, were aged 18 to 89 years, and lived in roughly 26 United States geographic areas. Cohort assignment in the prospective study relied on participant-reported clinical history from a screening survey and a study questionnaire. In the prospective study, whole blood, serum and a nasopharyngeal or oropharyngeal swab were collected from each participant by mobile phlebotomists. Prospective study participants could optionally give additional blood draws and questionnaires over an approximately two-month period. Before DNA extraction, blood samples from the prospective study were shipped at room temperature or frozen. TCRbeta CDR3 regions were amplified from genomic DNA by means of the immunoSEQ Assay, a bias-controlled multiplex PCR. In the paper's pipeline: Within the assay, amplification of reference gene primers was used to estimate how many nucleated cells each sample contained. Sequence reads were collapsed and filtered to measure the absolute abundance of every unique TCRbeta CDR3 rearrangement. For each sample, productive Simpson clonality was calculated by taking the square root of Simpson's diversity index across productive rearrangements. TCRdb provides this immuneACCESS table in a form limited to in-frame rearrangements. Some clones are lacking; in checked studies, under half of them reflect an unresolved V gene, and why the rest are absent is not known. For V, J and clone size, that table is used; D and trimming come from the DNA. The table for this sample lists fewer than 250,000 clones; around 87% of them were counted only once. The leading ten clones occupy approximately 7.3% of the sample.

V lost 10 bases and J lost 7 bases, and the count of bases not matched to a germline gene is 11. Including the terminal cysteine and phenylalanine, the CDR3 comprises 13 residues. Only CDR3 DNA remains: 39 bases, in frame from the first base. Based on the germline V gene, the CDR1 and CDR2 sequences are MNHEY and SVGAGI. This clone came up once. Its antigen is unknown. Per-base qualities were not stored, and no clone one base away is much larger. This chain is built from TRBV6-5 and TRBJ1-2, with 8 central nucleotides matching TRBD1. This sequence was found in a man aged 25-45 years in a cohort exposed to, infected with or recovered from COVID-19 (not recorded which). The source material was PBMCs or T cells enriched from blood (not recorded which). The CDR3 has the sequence CATRKQGDRGYTF. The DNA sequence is TGTGCCACAAGAAAACAGGGGGACCGTGGCTACACCTTC.